Given below is one T cell receptor beta chain in context. Its cognate antigen has yet to be identified. No much larger clonotype is one base removed from it; base qualities were not supplied. V was cut back by 0 bases and J by 1 base, leaving a gap of 6 bases between them. Per the germline V gene (reference sequence), SGHNT is the CDR1 and YYREEE is the CDR2. The CDR3, from cysteine to phenylalanine, totals 14 residues. The CDR3 DNA has 42 bases and is translated from base 1. This sample is part of a study of OX40 agonist ivuxolimab in advanced cancers. Looking at the study overall: Ivuxolimab was a fully human IgG2 agonistic monoclonal antibody targeting the costimulatory receptor OX40 (CD134). Intravenous ivuxolimab was administered to patients every 2 weeks at six dose levels: 0.01, 0.1, 0.3, 1.5, 3 and 10 mg/kg. Among the 50 to 55 dose-escalation patients, about 19 had hepatocellular carcinoma, 15 or so melanoma, 9 renal cell carcinoma and 9 head and neck cancer. In the dose-escalation cohort, approximately 83% of patients were male, and the mean age was 60 years with a range of roughly 20 to 80. Prior anti-PD-1, anti-PD-L1 or anti-CTLA-4 therapy was permitted, and checkpoint inhibitors had been received by around 39% of dose-escalation patients. Partial responses were achieved by three dose-escalation patients, of whom one had hepatocellular carcinoma and two had cutaneous melanoma. The point of sequencing TCRbeta in the periphery was to test whether ivuxolimab changed TCR sequence diversity and drove clonal T-cell expansion. The paper describes the monotherapy dose-escalation part (N ≈ 52 patients) of the phase I trial of ivuxolimab.

To sequence the TCRbeta CDR3 region, genomic DNA was isolated from the sorted cells. The immunoSEQ Assay was used for sequencing of TCRbeta CDR3 regions. The clones in this table, taken by TCRdb from immuneACCESS, are in-frame only. Not every clone is retained; where verified, under half of the shortfall comes from an unresolved V gene, and the cause of the rest is unknown. In all, the sample holds tens of thousands of clones, and over 75% of those were seen once. The top ten constitute roughly 4.5% of the sample. Patients with a history of autoimmune disease or receiving systemic immunosuppression were excluded from the trial. In every dose cohort, peripheral blood was drawn for TCR sequencing at baseline, cycle 4 day 1, and cycle 7 day 1. Samples were obtained from an open-label, multicenter, first-in-human phase I dose-escalation trial of ivuxolimab. The trial enrolled adults with locally advanced or metastatic head and neck squamous cell, hepatocellular, melanoma or renal cell carcinoma. Before TCR sequencing, CD4+ and CD8+ T cells were separately sorted from peripheral blood.

What the study reported, not specific to this receptor: Antigen specificity was not determined for the clonally expanded peripheral T cells. At doses of 0.1 to 3.0 mg/kg, clonal expansion of both CD4+ and CD8+ T cells in blood was seen between baseline and week 6. Partial responders in the 0.1-3.0 mg/kg groups had among the lowest normalized peripheral clonal expansion, especially among CD8+ T cells. After ivuxolimab, CD8+ T cells had more expanded clones than CD4+ T cells on average. Low levels of normalized T-cell clonal expansion were also shown by some nonresponding patients.

This TCR came from an adult with an advanced solid tumor such as melanoma, head and neck, liver or kidney cancer. The starting material was CD4+ or CD8+ T cells sorted from blood, obtained in a trial of the OX40 agonist ivuxolimab. This sequence uses TRBV5-4 and TRBJ2-3; the D gene is unclear. The nucleotides read TGTGCCAGCAGCTTGGCTGGGGGCACAGATACGCAGTATTTT. It translates to CASSLAGGTDTQYF.